This T cell receptor (beta chain) was sequenced in a study of blood T cell repertoires in COVID-19. Background on the study: T cells, B-cell-depleted T cells, or PBMCs provided the cDNA or gDNA that served as material.

A Seattle source enrolled patients during active infection and followed them longitudinally. The V end lost 7 bases, the J end lost 6 bases, and 18 bases lay between the germline ends. This CDR3 is 14 amino acids long. Per germline, CDR1 MNHEY and CDR2 SVGAGI. Original processing notes: For nucleated cells, counts were estimated from reference gene primer amplification. Sequencing used immunoSEQ multiplex PCR; TCRdb keeps in-frame clones, though not all of them. The D gene and trimming were derived from the DNA, and the V and J assignments and clone size from that table. The profile covers about 530,000 clones, with around nine tenths appearing a single time and roughly 8% taken by the ten largest.

The rearrangement uses TRBV6-5 and TRBJ1-1; D ambiguous. This TCR derives from a woman in her forties or fifties with COVID-19, enrolled during active disease. The sequenced sample consisted of peripheral blood. The CDR3 sequence: CASTPDGEIAEAFF. CDR3 coding DNA: TGTGCCAGCACCCCGGACGGGGAGATCGCTGAAGCTTTCTTT.